This TCR beta chain originates from a study of immune characterization of retroperitoneal liposarcoma. This clonotype was seen more than once but under ten times. The V and J ends lost 3 bases and 2 bases, in that order; junction bases with no gene match: 5. CDR3 length equals 15 residues. TCRdb re-derived calls from the PCR reads in MiXCR, one entry per CDR3 protein. The sample has approximately 9,500 distinct CDR3 sequences, around 28% seen once. The chain has TRBV12-3 or TRBV12-4 and TRBJ2-3, with 7 bases identical to TRBD2. The TCR was taken from a male donor with retroperitoneal liposarcoma. The sequencing input was tumor tissue. CDR3 in amino acids: CASSLALADTDTQYF. CDR3 DNA sequence: TGTGCCAGCAGTTTGGCCCTAGCGGACACAGATACGCAGTATTTT.